This T cell receptor beta chain was sequenced for a study of blood T cell repertoires in COVID-19. This CDR3 is built from 12 residues. Germline CDR1 and CDR2: SEHNR and FQNEAQ (reference sequence). The germline V and J ends were trimmed by 1 base and 8 bases, with 8 bases remaining between them. How the authors handled the data: The assay estimated nucleated cells by amplifying reference gene primers. Generated by immunoSEQ multiplex PCR, the TCRdb table keeps only in-frame clones and is missing some. For V, J and clone size, that table is used; D and trimming come from the DNA. This table has about 180,000 clones, roughly 84% appearing once. This clone was found a few times.

Specimen: peripheral blood. The chain links TRBV7-9 to TRBJ1-1; D perhaps matches TRBD1 (5 bases). The TCR originated in a young man with active or convalescent COVID-19. The CDR3 DNA is TGTGCCAGCAGCTTAGTTCCAGGGGAAGCTTTCTTT. This sequence encodes CASSLVPGEAFF.